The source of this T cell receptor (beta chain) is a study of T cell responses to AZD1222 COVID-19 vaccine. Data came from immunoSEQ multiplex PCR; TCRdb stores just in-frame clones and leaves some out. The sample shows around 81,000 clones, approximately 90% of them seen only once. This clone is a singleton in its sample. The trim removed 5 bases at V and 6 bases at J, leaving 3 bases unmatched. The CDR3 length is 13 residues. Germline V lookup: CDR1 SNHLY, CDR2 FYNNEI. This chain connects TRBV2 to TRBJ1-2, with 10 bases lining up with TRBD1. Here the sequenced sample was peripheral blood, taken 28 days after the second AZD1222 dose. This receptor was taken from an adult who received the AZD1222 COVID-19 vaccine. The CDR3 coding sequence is TGTGCCAGCAGTATGGGACAGGGGAATGGCTACACCTTC. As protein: CASSMGQGNGYTF.